This T cell receptor beta chain stems from a study of blood T cell repertoires in COVID-19. For the study at large: Spain, Italy and the United States supplied samples that represented acute and convalescent COVID-19.

Germline CDR1 reads MGHRA; CDR2 reads YSYEKL. V shed 0 bases and J 2 bases; nucleotides not matched to a gene: 4. CDR3 size: 16 residues. Per the original methods: Reference gene primer amplification gave estimated nucleated cell counts. Produced via immunoSEQ multiplex PCR; TCRdb's table is partial and in-frame only. The DNA was the basis for D and trimming; V, J and clone size are from that table. The sample has some 120,000 clones, 90% seen once. Sequenced: peripheral blood. This TCR derives from a middle-aged man with active COVID-19. The chain employs TRBV4-1 and TRBJ2-5, with 9 positions matching TRBD2. The CDR3 region has the DNA TGCGCCAGCAGCCAAGATCCCGCGGGAGGGCAAGAGACCCAGTACTTC. Its translation is CASSQDPAGGQETQYF.